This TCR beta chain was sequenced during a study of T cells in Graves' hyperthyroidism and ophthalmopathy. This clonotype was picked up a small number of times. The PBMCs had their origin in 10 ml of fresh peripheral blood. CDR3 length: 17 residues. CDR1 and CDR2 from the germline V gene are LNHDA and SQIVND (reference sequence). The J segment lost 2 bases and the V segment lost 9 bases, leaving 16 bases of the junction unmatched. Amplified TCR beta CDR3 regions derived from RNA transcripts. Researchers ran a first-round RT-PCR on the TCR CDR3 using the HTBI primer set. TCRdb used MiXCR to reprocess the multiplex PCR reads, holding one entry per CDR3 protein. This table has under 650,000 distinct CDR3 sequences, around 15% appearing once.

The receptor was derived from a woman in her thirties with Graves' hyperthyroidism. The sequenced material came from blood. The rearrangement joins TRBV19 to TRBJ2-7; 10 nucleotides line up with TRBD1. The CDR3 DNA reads TGTGCCAGCAGCTCCGGGACAGGGGCGCCAAACCCCTACGAGCAGTACTTC. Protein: CASSSGTGAPNPYEQYF.